The rows below give T cell receptor beta chains drawn from one sample of a study of TIL therapy for anti-PD-1-resistant metastatic lung cancer. Data came from immunoSEQ multiplex PCR; TCRdb stores just in-frame clones and leaves some out. The data contain tens of thousands of clones, about 69% of them singletons. This sample comprised blood, obtained at baseline. These receptors all stem from a person aged 30 to 80 with non-small cell lung cancer. Both conserved end residues are part of each CDR3. D genes are given only for firm matches. Size is omitted from some rows. Given values are once, few, many or a class for expanded clones.

.	TRBV5-1	TRBJ2-5	.	CASGGPAQETQYF	TGCGCCAGCGGCGGACCTGCTCAAGAGACCCAGTACTTC
.	TRBV7-9	TRBJ1-2	.	CASSSSSDGYTF	TGTGCCAGCAGCTCCAGCTCGGATGGCTACACCTTC
.	TRBV19	TRBJ2-2	.	CASSSPPGTFTGELFF	TGTGCCAGTAGTAGTCCCCCAGGGACCTTCACCGGGGAGCTGTTTTTT
.	TRBV5-1	TRBJ1-6	.	CASSQDSSYNSPLHF	TGCGCCAGCAGCCAAGACAGCTCCTATAATTCACCCCTCCACTTT
TRBD2	TRBV18	TRBJ2-1	.	CASSPRLAGGRDEQFF	TGTGCCAGCTCCCCTAGACTAGCGGGAGGTCGGGATGAGCAGTTCTTC
TRBD2	TRBV7-9	TRBJ2-1	.	CASSWELAGTFQNEQFF	TGTGCCAGCAGCTGGGAGCTAGCGGGGACATTCCAAAATGAGCAGTTCTTC
.	TRBV2	TRBJ1-1	few	CASRNDRYEAFF	TGTGCCAGCAGGAATGACAGGTATGAAGCTTTCTTT
.	TRBV5-1	TRBJ2-7	.	CASSLATSYEQYF	TGCGCCAGCAGCTTGGCGACCTCCTACGAGCAGTACTTC
.	TRBV5-1	TRBJ2-5	.	CASSFNSYQETQYF	TGCGCCAGCAGCTTTAACAGCTACCAAGAGACCCAGTACTTC
.	TRBV5-1	TRBJ1-4	.	CASSLAGATNEKLFF	TGCGCCAGCAGCTTGGCGGGGGCAACTAATGAAAAACTGTTTTTT
.	TRBV6-5	TRBJ2-7	.	CASSFFPASSYEQYF	TGTGCCAGCAGTTTTTTTCCAGCTAGCTCCTACGAGCAGTACTTC
.	TRBV20-1	TRBJ1-1	.	CSATTEAFF	TGCAGTGCTACCACTGAAGCTTTCTTT
TRBD1	TRBV7-9	TRBJ2-7	.	CASSVTGVHYEQYF	TGTGCCAGCAGCGTGACAGGGGTTCACTACGAGCAGTACTTC
.	TRBV14	TRBJ1-2	.	CASSQASNYGYTF	TGTGCCAGCAGCCAGGCATCTAACTATGGCTACACCTTC
.	TRBV28	TRBJ1-1	few	CASTGTTAYTEAFF	TGTGCCAGTACAGGGACAACCGCTTACACTGAAGCTTTCTTT
.	TRBV2	TRBJ1-1	.	CASKLSLFGEGTEAFF	TGTGCCAGCAAACTAAGCCTGTTCGGGGAGGGCACTGAAGCTTTCTTT
TRBD1	TRBV28	TRBJ1-2	.	CASSLTGGSSYGYTF	TGTGCCAGCAGTTTAACAGGGGGGAGTTCGTATGGCTACACCTTC
.	TRBV5-1	TRBJ2-2	.	CASSRPGAINTGELFF	TGCGCCAGCAGCCGGCCGGGGGCCATAAACACCGGGGAGCTGTTTTTT
TRBD1	TRBV11-3	TRBJ2-5	.	CASSLEGQTQETQYF	TGTGCCAGCAGCTTAGAGGGACAGACCCAAGAGACCCAGTACTTC
TRBD1	TRBV4-2	TRBJ1-5	.	CASSQTGQGGQPQHF	TGTGCCAGCAGCCAGACAGGACAGGGGGGCCAGCCCCAGCATTTT
.	TRBV27	TRBJ1-5	medium-sized	CASSRNTGSNQPQHF	TGTGCCAGCAGCCGAAACACAGGGAGCAATCAGCCCCAGCATTTT
TRBD2	TRBV2	TRBJ2-1	once	CASRKREEAYNEQFF	TGTGCCAGCAGGAAGCGGGAGGAAGCCTACAATGAGCAGTTCTTC
.	TRBV28	TRBJ2-3	.	CASSLSEAAASVTQYF	TGTGCCAGCAGCTTGAGCGAGGCAGCAGCTTCTGTTACGCAGTATTTT
.	TRBV2	TRBJ1-6	.	CASDVGPYNSPLHF	TGTGCCAGCGACGTCGGGCCCTATAATTCACCCCTCCACTTT
.	TRBV5-6	TRBJ1-1	.	CASSRGGSLGNTEAFF	TGTGCCAGCAGCCGGGGCGGGAGTTTGGGGAACACTGAAGCTTTCTTT
TRBD1	TRBV5-1	TRBJ1-4	.	CASSRGTGVTEKLFF	TGCGCCAGCAGCCGAGGGACAGGGGTTACTGAAAAACTGTTTTTT
.	TRBV5-1	TRBJ1-1	.	CASSLVSAGLTEAFF	TGCGCCAGCAGCTTGGTATCCGCAGGGCTCACTGAAGCTTTCTTT
.	TRBV4-1	TRBJ1-1	.	CASSLARGGTEAFF	TGCGCCAGCAGCTTGGCACGGGGTGGGACTGAAGCTTTCTTT
.	TRBV7-2	TRBJ1-2	few	CASSLGVGYGGYTF	TGTGCCAGCAGCTTAGGTGTAGGGTACGGTGGCTACACCTTC
TRBD1	TRBV5-1	TRBJ1-1	.	CASSHPTGEAFF	TGCGCCAGCAGCCACCCGACAGGGGAAGCTTTCTTT
TRBD1	TRBV29-1	TRBJ1-2	.	CSVGQADSGYTF	TGCAGCGTAGGACAGGCCGACTCTGGCTACACCTTC
.	TRBV7-9	TRBJ2-2	.	CASSSQGGTGELFF	TGTGCCAGCAGCTCGCAGGGGGGCACCGGGGAGCTGTTTTTT